This T cell receptor beta chain stems from a study of response to subunit inactivated influenza vaccine. Study results and limitations: Authors proposed each seasonal influenza vaccination draws in few new T cells.

From germline, CDR1 is LGHNA and CDR2 YSLEER. Between the trimmed V and J ends, which lost 4 bases and 6 bases, there was a span of 10 bases. The CDR3 is 14 residues long. TCRdb fed the RT-PCR reads into MiXCR, producing one record per CDR3 protein. The sample shows approximately 520,000 distinct CDR3 sequences, around 25% of them seen only once. For this clonotype: Its antigen remains unidentified.

The input for sequencing was CD4+ T cells sorted from PBMCs, taken less than 6 days after vaccination. This receptor was obtained from a man between 50 and 59 years old who received an inactivated influenza vaccine. The rearrangement links TRBV4-3 to TRBJ1-6; a weak D match, TRBD1 (6 bases). The CDR3: CASSLGGPNSPLHF. Written as DNA, the CDR3 is TGCGCCAGCAGCCTAGGGGGGCCTAATTCACCCCTCCACTTT.